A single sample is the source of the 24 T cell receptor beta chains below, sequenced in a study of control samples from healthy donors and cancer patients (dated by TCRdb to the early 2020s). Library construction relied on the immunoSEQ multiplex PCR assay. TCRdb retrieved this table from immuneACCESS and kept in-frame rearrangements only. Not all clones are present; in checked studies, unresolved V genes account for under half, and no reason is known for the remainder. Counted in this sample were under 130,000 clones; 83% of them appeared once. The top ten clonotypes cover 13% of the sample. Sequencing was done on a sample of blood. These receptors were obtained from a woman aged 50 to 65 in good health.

The chain's CDR3 is CASRPGSYYNSPLHF. CDR3 DNA sequence: TGTGCCAGCAGGCCCGGGTCTTACTATAATTCACCCCTCCACTTT. The chain joins TRBV6-5 to TRBJ1-6; D ambiguous. The V end lost 6 bases, the J end lost 3 bases, and 12 bases lay between the germline ends. Germline CDR1 MNHEY, CDR2 SVGAGI. This CDR3 is built from 15 residues.

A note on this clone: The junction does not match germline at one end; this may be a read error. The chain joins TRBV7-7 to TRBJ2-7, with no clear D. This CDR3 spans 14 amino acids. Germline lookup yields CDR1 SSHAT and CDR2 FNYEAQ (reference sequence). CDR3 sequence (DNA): TGTGCTAGCAGCTTCGGGCTGACTTCCTACGAGCAGTACTTC. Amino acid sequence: CASSFGLTSYEQYF.

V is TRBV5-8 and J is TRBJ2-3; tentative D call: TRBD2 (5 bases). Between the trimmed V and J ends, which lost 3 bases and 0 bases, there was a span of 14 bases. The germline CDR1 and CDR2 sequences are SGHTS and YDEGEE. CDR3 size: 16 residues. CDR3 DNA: TGTGCCAGCAGCTCGGGAAGGGCCTCGAGCACAGATACGCAGTATTTT. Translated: CASSSGRASSTDTQYF.

DNA for the CDR3: TGTGCCAGCAGCCCAAAACGGGGGGCTTCTAGCACAGATACGCAGTATTTT. Its translation: CASSPKRGASSTDTQYF. This chain links TRBV5-6 with TRBJ2-3; tentative D call: TRBD2 (7 bases). The germline V and J ends were trimmed by 4 bases and 0 bases, with 18 bases remaining between them. Per germline, CDR1 SGHDT and CDR2 YYEEEE. The CDR3 is 17 residues long. Full variable domain (outside the CDR3, taken from reference TRBV5-6 and TRBJ2-3): DAGVTQSPTHLIKTRGQQVTLRCSPKSGHDTVSWYQQALGQGPQFIFQYYEEEERQRGNFPDRFSGHQFPNYSSELNVNALLLGDSALYLCASSPKRGASSTDTQYFGPGTRLTVL.

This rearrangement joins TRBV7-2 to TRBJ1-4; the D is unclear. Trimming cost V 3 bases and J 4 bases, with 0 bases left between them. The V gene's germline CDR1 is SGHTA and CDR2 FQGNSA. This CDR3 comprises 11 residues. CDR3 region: CASSFNEKLFF. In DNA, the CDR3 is TGTGCCAGCAGCTTTAATGAAAAACTGTTTTTT.

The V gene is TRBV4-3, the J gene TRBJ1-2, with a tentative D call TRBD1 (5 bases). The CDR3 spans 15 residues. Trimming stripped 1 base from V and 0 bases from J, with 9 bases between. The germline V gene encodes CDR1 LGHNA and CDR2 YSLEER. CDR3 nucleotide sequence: TGCGCCAGCAGCCAAGCTGGGGGTTCTAACTATGGCTACACCTTC. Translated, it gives CASSQAGGSNYGYTF.

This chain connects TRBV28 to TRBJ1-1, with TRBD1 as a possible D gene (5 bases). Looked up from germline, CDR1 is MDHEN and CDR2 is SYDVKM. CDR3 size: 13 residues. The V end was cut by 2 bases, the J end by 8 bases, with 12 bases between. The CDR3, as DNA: TGTGCCAGCAGTTTAACATCCAGGACAGAAGCTTTCTTT. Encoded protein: CASSLTSRTEAFF.

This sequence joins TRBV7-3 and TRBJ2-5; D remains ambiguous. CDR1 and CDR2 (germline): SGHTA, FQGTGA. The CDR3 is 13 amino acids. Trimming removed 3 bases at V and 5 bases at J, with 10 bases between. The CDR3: CASSLVDGETQYF. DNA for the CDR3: TGTGCCAGCAGCTTGGTGGATGGGGAGACCCAGTACTTC.

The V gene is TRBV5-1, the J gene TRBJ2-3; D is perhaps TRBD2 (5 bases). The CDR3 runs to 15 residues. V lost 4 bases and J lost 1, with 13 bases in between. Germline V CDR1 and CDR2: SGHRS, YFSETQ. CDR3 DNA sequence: TGCGCCAGCAGCGGGAGTGGGGTGGGCACAGATACGCAGTATTTT. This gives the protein CASSGSGVGTDTQYF.

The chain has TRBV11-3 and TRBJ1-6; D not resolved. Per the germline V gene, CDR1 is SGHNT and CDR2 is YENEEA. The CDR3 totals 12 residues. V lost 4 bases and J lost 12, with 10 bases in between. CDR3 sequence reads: CASSSGPVPLHF. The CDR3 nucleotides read TGTGCCAGCAGCTCCGGACCTGTACCCCTCCACTTT.

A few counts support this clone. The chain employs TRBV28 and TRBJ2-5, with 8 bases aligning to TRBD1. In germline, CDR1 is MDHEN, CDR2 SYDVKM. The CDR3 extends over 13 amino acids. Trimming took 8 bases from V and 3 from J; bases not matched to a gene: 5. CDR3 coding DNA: TGTGCCAGCTCACTGACAGGGGAAGAGACCCAGTACTTC. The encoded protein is CASSLTGEETQYF.

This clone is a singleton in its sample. The CDR3 DNA sequence: TGTGCCAGCAGTTACCGACAGGGGGGGACCCAGTACTTC. The encoded protein is CASSYRQGGTQYF. The V gene is TRBV6-5, the J gene TRBJ2-5, with 9 bases identical to TRBD1. Germline CDR1 MNHEY, CDR2 SVGAGI. CDR3 size: 13 residues. V lost 2 bases, J lost 7 bases, and 2 bases stayed unmatched.

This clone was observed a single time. The CDR3 is CASSTGGAEAFF. The CDR3 nucleotides are TGTGCCAGCAGTACGGGGGGGGCTGAAGCTTTCTTT. The V call is TRBV12-3 or TRBV12-4, the J call TRBJ1-1; TRBD1 is a possible D gene (5 bases). V lost 5 bases and J 6 bases, leaving 10 bases between the germline ends. The CDR3 is 12 amino acids.

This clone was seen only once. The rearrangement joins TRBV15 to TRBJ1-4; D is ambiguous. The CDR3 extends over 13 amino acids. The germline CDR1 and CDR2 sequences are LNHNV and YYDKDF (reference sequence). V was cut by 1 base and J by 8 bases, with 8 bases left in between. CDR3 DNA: TGTGCCACCAGCAGAGCTGGGAGGGAAAAACTGTTTTTT. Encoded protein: CATSRAGREKLFF.

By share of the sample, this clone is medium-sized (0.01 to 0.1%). CDR3 sequence (DNA): TGTGCCAGCAGCTTAGACCCGGGACAGAAGTTCTTC. Translating gives CASSLDPGQKFF. The chain uses TRBV7-9 and TRBJ2-1; 7 positions match TRBD1. CDR3 length: 12 amino acids. The germline V gene has CDR1 SEHNR and CDR2 FQNEAQ (reference sequence). V shed 1 base and J 14 bases; nucleotides not matched to a gene: 5.

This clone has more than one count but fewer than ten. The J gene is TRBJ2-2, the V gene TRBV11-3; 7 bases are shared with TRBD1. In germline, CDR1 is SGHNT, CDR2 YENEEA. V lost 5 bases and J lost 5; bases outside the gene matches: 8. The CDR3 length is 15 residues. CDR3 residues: CASSRGQAVTGELFF. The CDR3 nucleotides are TGTGCCAGCAGCCGCGGACAGGCAGTGACCGGGGAGCTGTTTTTT.

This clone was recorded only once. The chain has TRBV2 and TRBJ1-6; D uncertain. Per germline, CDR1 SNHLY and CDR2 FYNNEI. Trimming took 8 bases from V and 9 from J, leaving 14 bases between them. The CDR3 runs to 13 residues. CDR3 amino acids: CASCPIKGSPLHF. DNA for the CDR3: TGTGCCAGCTGCCCCATAAAGGGTTCACCCCTCCACTTT.

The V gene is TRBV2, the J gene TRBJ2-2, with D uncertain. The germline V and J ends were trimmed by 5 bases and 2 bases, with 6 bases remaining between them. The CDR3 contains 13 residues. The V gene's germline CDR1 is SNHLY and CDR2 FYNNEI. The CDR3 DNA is TGTGCCAGCAGTAGATCAAACACCGGGGAGCTGTTTTTT. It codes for CASSRSNTGELFF.

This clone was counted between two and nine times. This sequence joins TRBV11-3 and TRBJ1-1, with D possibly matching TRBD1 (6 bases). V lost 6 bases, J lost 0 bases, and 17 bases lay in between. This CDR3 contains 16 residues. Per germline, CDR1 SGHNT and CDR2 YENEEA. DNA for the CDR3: TGTGCCAGCAGTCATACAGGGATTTATATGAACACTGAAGCTTTCTTT. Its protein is CASSHTGIYMNTEAFF. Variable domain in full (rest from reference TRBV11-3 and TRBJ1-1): EAGVVQSPRYKIIEKKQPVAFWCNPISGHNTLYWYLQNLGQGPELLIRYENEEAVDDSQLPKDRFSAERLKGVDSTLKIQPAELGDSAVYLCASSHTGIYMNTEAFFGQGTRLTVV.

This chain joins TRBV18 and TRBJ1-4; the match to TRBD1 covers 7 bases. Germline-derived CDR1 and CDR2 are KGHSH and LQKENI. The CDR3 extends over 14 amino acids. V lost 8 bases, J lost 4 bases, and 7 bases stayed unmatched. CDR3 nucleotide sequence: TGTGCCAGCCGACCGGGACAGAGTAATGAAAAACTGTTTTTT. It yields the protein CASRPGQSNEKLFF.

For the CDR3, the DNA is TGTGCCAGCAGTGAAGCGCGGGAGGGGTATGGCTACACCTTC. It specifies CASSEAREGYGYTF. The gene calls are TRBV2 and TRBJ1-2, with D perhaps TRBD1 (5 bases). Trimming took 0 bases from V and 5 from J, leaving 10 bases between them. CDR1 SNHLY and CDR2 FYNNEI come from the germline V gene. The CDR3 runs to 14 residues.

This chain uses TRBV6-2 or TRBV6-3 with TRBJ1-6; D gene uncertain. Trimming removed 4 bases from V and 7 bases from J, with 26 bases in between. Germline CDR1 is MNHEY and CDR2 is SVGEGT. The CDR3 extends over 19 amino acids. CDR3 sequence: CASSFRGGGGVRRNSPLHF. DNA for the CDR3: TGTGCCAGCAGTTTTAGAGGTGGTGGTGGAGTACGGAGGAATTCACCCCTCCACTTT.

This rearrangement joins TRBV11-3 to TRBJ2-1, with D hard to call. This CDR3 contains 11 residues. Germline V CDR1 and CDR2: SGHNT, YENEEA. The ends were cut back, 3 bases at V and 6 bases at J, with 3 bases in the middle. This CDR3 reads CASSFRNEQFF. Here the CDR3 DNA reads TGTGCCAGCAGCTTCCGCAATGAGCAGTTCTTC. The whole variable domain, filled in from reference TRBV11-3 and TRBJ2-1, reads EAGVVQSPRYKIIEKKQPVAFWCNPISGHNTLYWYLQNLGQGPELLIRYENEEAVDDSQLPKDRFSAERLKGVDSTLKIQPAELGDSAVYLCASSFRNEQFFGPGTRLTVL.

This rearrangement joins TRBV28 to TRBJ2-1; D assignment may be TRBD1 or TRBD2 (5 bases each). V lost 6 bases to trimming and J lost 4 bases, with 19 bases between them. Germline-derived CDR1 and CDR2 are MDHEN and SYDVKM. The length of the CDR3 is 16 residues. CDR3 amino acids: CASSLPTGRLYNEQFF. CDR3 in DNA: TGTGCCAGCAGCTTACCTACGGGACGGTTATACAATGAGCAGTTCTTC.